This T cell receptor beta chain was sequenced during a study of cytomegalovirus exposure and HLA in healthy donors. About this clone: The antigen is unknown.

CDR3 length: 16 residues. Per germline, CDR1 SGHDT and CDR2 YYEEEE. V lost 4 bases and J 2 bases, leaving 16 bases between the germline ends. Study results and caveats: The study labeled more than 150 TCR beta chains cytomegalovirus-associated. For TCR beta chains, V- and J-gene trimming was later linked to a missense DCLRE1C variant.

Vbeta (60) and Jbeta (13) primers were used in the PCR. TCRdb keeps only in-frame clones here, not all; method: immunoSEQ multiplex PCR. The sample comprises about 200,000 clones, roughly 77% of which are singletons, and 0.35% to 0.5% rests with the top ten. The sample was PBMCs. This sequence was found in a male donor in good health and CMV-seropositive. This chain connects TRBV5-6 to TRBJ1-3; D gene ambiguous. The CDR3 DNA reads TGTGCCAGCAGCCCCCGCGGGGTTACTGCTGGAAACACCATATATTTT. Translating gives CASSPRGVTAGNTIYF.